A single T cell receptor (beta chain) is shown here with its context. CDR3 length: 14 residues. Trimming removed 3 bases at V and 3 bases at J, with 13 bases between. Germline V gene data show CDR1 as SGHKS and CDR2 as YYEKEE (reference sequence). The data belong to a study of blood T cell repertoires in COVID-19. TCRdb's copy holds only in-frame clones and misses some; the assay was immunoSEQ multiplex PCR. The table has over 200,000 clones, approximately 81% seen once; the top ten hold 15% to 20%. The sequenced sample consisted of peripheral blood. The clonotype comes from a woman aged 80 or over with active or convalescent COVID-19. This rearrangement joins TRBV5-5 to TRBJ2-7; D possibly corresponds to TRBD1 (5 bases). This chain's CDR3 is CASSSGWANYEQYF. The CDR3 DNA follows: TGTGCCAGCAGCTCAGGGTGGGCGAACTACGAGCAGTACTTC.